This T cell receptor (beta chain) was observed in a study of Ad26.COV2.S vaccination and SARS-CoV-2 variants. Whole-study context: Dosing was one shot or two shots 56 days apart.

Profiled with immunoSEQ multiplex PCR; TCRdb holds only in-frame clones, not every one. The table has about half a million clones, roughly nine tenths seen once. V lost 4 bases to trimming and J lost 2 bases, with 12 bases between them. From germline, CDR1 is SGHRS and CDR2 YFSETQ. This CDR3 contains 14 residues. This sample's treatment: about 20 received Ad26.COV2.S at low or high dose, single or two shots; about 5 received placebo; per-sample allocation not given. The investigators took samples on day 63 after the first vaccine or placebo injection. Vaccine was an Ad26 vector expressing Wuhan-strain SARS-CoV-2 spike.

Material: peripheral blood, obtained in a trial of Ad26.COV2.S vaccine versus placebo. The J gene is TRBJ1-1, the V gene TRBV5-1; tentatively, D is TRBD1 (5 bases). The receptor comes from a person between 18 and 65 years old who received the Ad26.COV2.S COVID-19 vaccine or a placebo. The CDR3 spells CASSRDVRNTEAFF. CDR3 coding DNA: TGCGCCAGCAGCAGGGACGTGAGAAACACTGAAGCTTTCTTT.